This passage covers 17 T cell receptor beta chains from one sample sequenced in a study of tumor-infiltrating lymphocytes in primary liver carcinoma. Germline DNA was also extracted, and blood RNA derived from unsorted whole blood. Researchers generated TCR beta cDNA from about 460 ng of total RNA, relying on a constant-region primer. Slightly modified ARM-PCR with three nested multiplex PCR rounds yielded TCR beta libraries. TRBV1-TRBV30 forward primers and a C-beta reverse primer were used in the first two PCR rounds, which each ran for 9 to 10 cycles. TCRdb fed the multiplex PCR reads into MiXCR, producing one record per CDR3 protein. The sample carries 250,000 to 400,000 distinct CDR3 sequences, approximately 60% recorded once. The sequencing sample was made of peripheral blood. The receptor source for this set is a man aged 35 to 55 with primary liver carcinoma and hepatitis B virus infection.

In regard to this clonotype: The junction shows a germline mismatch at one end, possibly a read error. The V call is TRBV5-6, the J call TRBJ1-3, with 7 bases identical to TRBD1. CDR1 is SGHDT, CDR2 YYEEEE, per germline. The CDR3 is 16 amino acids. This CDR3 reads CASSWRGRPIGNTMYF. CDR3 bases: TGTGCCAGCAGCTGGAGGGGGCGCCCCATTGGAAACACCATGTATTTT.

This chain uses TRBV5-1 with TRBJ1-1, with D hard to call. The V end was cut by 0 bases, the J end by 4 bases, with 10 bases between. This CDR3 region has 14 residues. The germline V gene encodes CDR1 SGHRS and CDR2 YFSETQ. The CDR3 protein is CASSLVAPSTEAFF. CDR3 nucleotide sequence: TGCGCCAGCAGCTTGGTAGCACCTTCCACTGAAGCTTTCTTT.

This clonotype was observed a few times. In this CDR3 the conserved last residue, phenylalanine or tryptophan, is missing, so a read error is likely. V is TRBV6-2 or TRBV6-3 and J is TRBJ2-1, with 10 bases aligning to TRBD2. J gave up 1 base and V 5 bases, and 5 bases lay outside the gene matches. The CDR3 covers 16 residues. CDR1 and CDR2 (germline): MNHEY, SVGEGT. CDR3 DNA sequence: TGTGCCAGCAGTCCCCTAGCGGGAGCATCCTACAATGAGCAGTTCTTA. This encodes CASSPLAGASYNEQFL.

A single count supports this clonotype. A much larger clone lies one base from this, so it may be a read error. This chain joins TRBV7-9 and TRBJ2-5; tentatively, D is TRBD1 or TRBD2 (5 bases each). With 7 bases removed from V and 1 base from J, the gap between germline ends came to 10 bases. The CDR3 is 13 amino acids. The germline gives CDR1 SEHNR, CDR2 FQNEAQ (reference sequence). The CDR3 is CASNLGTQETQYF. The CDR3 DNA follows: TGTGCCAGCAACTTGGGGACCCAAGAGACCCAGTACTTC.

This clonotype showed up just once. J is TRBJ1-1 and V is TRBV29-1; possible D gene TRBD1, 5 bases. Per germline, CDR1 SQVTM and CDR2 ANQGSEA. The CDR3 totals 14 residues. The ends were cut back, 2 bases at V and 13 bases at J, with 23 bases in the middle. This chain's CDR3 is CSVENTGKNTEVFF. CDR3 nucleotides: TGCAGCGTTGAAAACACAGGAAAGAACACTGAGGTTTTCTTT.

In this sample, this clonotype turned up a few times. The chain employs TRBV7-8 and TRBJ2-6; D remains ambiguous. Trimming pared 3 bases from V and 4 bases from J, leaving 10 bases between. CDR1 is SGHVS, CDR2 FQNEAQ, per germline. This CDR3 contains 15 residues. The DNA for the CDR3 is TGTGCCAGCAGCTTCGACCCTCCCGGGGCCAACGTCCTGACTTTC. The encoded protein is CASSFDPPGANVLTF.

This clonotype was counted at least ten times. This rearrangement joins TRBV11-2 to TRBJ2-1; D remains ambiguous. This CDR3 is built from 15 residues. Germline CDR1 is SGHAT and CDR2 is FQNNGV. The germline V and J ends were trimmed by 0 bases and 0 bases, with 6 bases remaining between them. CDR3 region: CASSLDGSSYNEQFF. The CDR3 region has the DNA TGTGCCAGCAGCTTAGACGGAAGCTCCTACAATGAGCAGTTCTTC.

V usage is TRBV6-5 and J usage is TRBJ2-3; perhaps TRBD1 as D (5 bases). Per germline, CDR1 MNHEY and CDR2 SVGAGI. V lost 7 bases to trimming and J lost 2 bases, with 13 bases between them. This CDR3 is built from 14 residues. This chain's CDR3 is CASTRRQNTDTQYF. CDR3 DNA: TGTGCCAGCACTCGACGACAGAACACAGATACGCAGTATTTT.

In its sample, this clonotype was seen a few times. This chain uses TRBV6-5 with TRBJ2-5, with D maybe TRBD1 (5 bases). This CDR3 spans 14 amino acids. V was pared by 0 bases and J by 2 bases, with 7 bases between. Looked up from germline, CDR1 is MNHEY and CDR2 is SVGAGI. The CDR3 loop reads CASSYSGQQETQYF. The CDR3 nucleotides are TGTGCCAGCAGTTACTCGGGGCAGCAAGAGACCCAGTACTTC.

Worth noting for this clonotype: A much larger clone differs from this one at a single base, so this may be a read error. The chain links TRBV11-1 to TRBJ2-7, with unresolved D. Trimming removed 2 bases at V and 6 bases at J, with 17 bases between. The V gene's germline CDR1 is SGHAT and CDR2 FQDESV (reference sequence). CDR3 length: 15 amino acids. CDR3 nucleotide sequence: TGTGCCAGCAGCTTATCGGGTAAAGTCTGGGCCGAGCAGTACTTC. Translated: CASSLSGKVWAEQYF.

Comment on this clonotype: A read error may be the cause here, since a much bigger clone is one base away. The CDR3 sequence: CAIGTSADTQCF. The CDR3 region has the DNA TGTGCCATAGGGACTAGCGCAGATACGCAGTGTTTT. This chain uses TRBV12-3 or TRBV12-4 with TRBJ2-3; 10 bases line up with TRBD2. CDR3 size: 12 residues.

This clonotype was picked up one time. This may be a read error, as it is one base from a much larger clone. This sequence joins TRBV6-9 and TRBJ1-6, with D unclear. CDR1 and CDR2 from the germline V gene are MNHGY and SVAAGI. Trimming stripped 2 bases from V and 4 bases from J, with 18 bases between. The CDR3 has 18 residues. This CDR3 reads CASSYGVKRRAYNSPLHF. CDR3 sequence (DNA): TGTGCCAGCAGTTATGGGGTCAAAAGGAGGGCGTATAATTCACCCCTCCACTTT.

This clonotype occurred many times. This CDR3 reads CASSSYGLAGEQETQYF. The CDR3 DNA reads TGCGCCAGCAGCTCCTACGGACTAGCGGGAGAGCAAGAGACCCAGTACTTC. This chain links TRBV5-1 with TRBJ2-5, with 13 positions matching TRBD2. There are 17 residues in the CDR3. In germline, CDR1 is SGHRS, CDR2 YFSETQ. Losses at the gene ends were 3 bases for V and 2 bases for J; bases not matched to a gene: 7.

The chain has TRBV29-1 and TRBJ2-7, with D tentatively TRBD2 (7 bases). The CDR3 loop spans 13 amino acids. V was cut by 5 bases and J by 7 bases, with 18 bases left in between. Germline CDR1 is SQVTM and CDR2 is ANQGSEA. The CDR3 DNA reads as TGCAGCGTTAGACGGGGGGCGTCGGGTGAGCAGTACTTC. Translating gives CSVRRGASGEQYF.

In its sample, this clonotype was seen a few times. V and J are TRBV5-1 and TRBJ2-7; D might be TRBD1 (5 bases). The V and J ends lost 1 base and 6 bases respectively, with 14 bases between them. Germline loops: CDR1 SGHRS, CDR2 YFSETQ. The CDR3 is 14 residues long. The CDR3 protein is CASSLLPGYSEQYF. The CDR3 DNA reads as TGCGCCAGCAGCTTGTTGCCAGGGTATTCCGAGCAGTACTTC.

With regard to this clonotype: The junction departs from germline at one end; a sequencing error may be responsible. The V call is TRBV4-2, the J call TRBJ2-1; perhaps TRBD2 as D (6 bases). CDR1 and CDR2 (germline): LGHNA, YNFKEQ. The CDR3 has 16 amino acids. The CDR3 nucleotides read TGTGCCAGTAGCCAAGATAGGGTTAGCGGAGCCTCTGGGCAGTTCTTC. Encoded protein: CASSQDRVSGASGQFF.

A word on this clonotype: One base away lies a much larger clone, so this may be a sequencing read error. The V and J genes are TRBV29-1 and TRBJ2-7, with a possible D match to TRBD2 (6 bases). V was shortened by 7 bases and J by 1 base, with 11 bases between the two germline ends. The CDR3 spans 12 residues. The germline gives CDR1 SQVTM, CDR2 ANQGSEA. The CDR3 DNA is TGCAGCGCTGGGGACTGGTCCTACGAGCAGTACTTC. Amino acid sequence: CSAGDWSYEQYF.